Listed here is a single T cell receptor (beta chain). Original methodology: Reference gene primer amplification in the assay estimated nucleated cell counts. The method was immunoSEQ multiplex PCR; TCRdb's version includes in-frame clones alone and lacks a portion of them. V, J and clone size reflect that table, while D and trimming were determined from the DNA. The repertoire holds fewer than 200,000 clones, with about 88% as singletons. These data belong to a study of blood T cell repertoires in COVID-19. As for the study in general: Samples of COVID-19 (acute and convalescent) were obtained from the United States, Italy and Spain. The cDNA or gDNA used as material had been derived from T cells, B-cell-depleted T cells, or PBMCs.

With 5 bases removed from V and 2 bases from J, the gap between germline ends came to 17 bases. CDR3 length: 16 residues. CDR1 and CDR2 (germline): SGHNT, YENEEA. This TCR came from a middle-aged man with active or convalescent COVID-19. This chain connects TRBV11-3 to TRBJ2-3; no firm D call. Sample: peripheral blood. The CDR3 nucleotides are TGTGCCAGCAGCCCACCCACGGAGCGCCTCACAGATACGCAGTATTTT. Translation: CASSPPTERLTDTQYF.